A selection of T cell receptor beta chains follows, all from one sample in a study of blood T cell repertoires in COVID-19. Profiled with immunoSEQ multiplex PCR; TCRdb holds only in-frame clones, not every one. The sample has 230,000 or so clones; roughly 84% are singletons. The sample consisted of peripheral blood. These receptors were taken from a middle-aged man who had recovered from COVID-19. The CDR3 runs from the conserved cysteine through the conserved F or W. Fields, in order: CDR3 length, J gene, clone size, V gene, D gene, CDR3 DNA, CDR3 protein. The D gene is left open where the match is weak. Not every row has a clone size; where given, it reads once, few, many or a size class.

cdr3_length: 13
j_call: TRBJ2-3
clone_size: .
v_call: TRBV19
d_call: .
cdr3_nt: TGTGCCAGTAGTTCAGGGGGAGGCGATACGCAGTATTTT
cdr3_aa: CASSSGGGDTQYF

cdr3_length: 15
j_call: TRBJ1-2
clone_size: .
v_call: TRBV5-8
d_call: TRBD1
cdr3_nt: TGTGCCAGCAGCTTGGAGTACAGGGGGAGCTATGGCTACACCTTC
cdr3_aa: CASSLEYRGSYGYTF

cdr3_length: 16
j_call: TRBJ1-2
clone_size: .
v_call: TRBV11-2
d_call: TRBD1
cdr3_nt: TGTGCCAGCAGCTCTAGGGGGACAGGGGCCGACTATGGCTACACCTTC
cdr3_aa: CASSSRGTGADYGYTF

cdr3_length: 14
j_call: TRBJ1-1
clone_size: few
v_call: TRBV5-1
d_call: TRBD1
cdr3_nt: TGCGCCAGCAGCGCAGGGGGCCTGGAGACTGAAGCTTTCTTT
cdr3_aa: CASSAGGLETEAFF

cdr3_length: 16
j_call: TRBJ2-1
clone_size: .
v_call: TRBV7-9
d_call: TRBD2
cdr3_nt: TGTGCCAGCAGCTACATAGCGGGGGGCTACTACAATGAGCAGTTCTTC
cdr3_aa: CASSYIAGGYYNEQFF

cdr3_length: 13
j_call: TRBJ2-7
clone_size: .
v_call: TRBV6-6
d_call: .
cdr3_nt: TGTGCCAGCAGTTACCCACAGTTCGTGGAGCAGTACTTC
cdr3_aa: CASSYPQFVEQYF

cdr3_length: 15
j_call: TRBJ2-1
clone_size: .
v_call: TRBV2
d_call: TRBD2
cdr3_nt: TGTGCCAGCAGTGAACAGAGCGGGGGTTACAATGAGCAGTTCTTC
cdr3_aa: CASSEQSGGYNEQFF

cdr3_length: 14
j_call: TRBJ2-1
clone_size: .
v_call: TRBV7-9
d_call: TRBD2
cdr3_nt: TGTGCCAGCAGCTTAGGACTAGCGGACCCTTCGCTGTTCTTC
cdr3_aa: CASSLGLADPSLFF

cdr3_length: 17
j_call: TRBJ2-5
clone_size: .
v_call: TRBV12-2
d_call: .
cdr3_nt: TGTGCAAGTCGCCCCAGGACTAGCGGGGGCTTTGGGGAGACCCAGTACTTC
cdr3_aa: CASRPRTSGGFGETQYF

cdr3_length: 17
j_call: TRBJ2-6
clone_size: .
v_call: TRBV18
d_call: .
cdr3_nt: TGTGCCAGCTCACCATACGCGGGTCCCTCTGGGGCCAACGTCCTGACTTTC
cdr3_aa: CASSPYAGPSGANVLTF

cdr3_length: 16
j_call: TRBJ1-1
clone_size: .
v_call: TRBV6-6
d_call: .
cdr3_nt: TGTGCCAGCAGTTACTCGTTTAGCCGGTGGGAGACTGAAGCTTTCTTT
cdr3_aa: CASSYSFSRWETEAFF

cdr3_length: 15
j_call: TRBJ2-1
clone_size: .
v_call: TRBV24-1
d_call: TRBD1
cdr3_nt: TGTGCCACCAGTGACAGGGGACAGGGAGTTAATGAGCAGTTCTTC
cdr3_aa: CATSDRGQGVNEQFF

cdr3_length: 18
j_call: TRBJ2-7
clone_size: .
v_call: TRBV5-1
d_call: TRBD1
cdr3_nt: TGCGCCAGCAGCTTGATTCCGGGACAGGGGATAGGTACCTACGAGCAGTACTTC
cdr3_aa: CASSLIPGQGIGTYEQYF